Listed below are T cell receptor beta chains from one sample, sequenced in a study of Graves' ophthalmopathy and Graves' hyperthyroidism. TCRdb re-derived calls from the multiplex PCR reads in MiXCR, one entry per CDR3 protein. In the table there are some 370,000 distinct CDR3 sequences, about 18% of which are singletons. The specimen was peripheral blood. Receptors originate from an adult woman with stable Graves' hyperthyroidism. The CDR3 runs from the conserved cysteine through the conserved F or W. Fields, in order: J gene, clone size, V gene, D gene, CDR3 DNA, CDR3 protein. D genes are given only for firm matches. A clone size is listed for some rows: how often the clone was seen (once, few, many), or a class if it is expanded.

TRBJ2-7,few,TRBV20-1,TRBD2,TGCAGTGCTAGCGGCGGGAGGGCCCCGACTCGGGACGAGCAGTACTTC,CSASGGRAPTRDEQYF
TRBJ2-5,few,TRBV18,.,TGTGCCAGCTTACCACCGGGGGGCGTGGGCCAAGAGACCCAGTACTTC,CASLPPGGVGQETQYF
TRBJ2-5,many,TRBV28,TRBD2,TGTGCCAGCAGATCCGCCGGGACTAGCGTGGAGACCCAGTACTTC,CASRSAGTSVETQYF
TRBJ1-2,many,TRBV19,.,TGTGCCAGTAGTATTACAGGGTTCGGCTACACCTTC,CASSITGFGYTF
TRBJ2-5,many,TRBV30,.,TGTGCCTGGACGGACAGCCAGACCCAGTACTTC,CAWTDSQTQYF
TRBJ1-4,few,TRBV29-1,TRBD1,TGCAGCGTTCCGGACAGGGATGAAAAACTGTTTTTT,CSVPDRDEKLFF
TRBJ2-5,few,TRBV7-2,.,TGTGCCAGCAGCTTAGCAGAAGGGTCGCAAGAGACCCAGTACTTC,CASSLAEGSQETQYF
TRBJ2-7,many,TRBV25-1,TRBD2,TGTGCCAGCAGTGCCGGGACTACCTACGAGCAGTACTTC,CASSAGTTYEQYF
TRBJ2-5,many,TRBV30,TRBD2,TGTGCCGCCGGCGGGAGGAGAGAAGAGACCCAGTACTTC,CAAGGRREETQYF
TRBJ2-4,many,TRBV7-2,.,TGTGCCAGCAGCTTCGGACTAGCCAAAAACATTCAGTACTTC,CASSFGLAKNIQYF
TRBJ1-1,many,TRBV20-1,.,TGCAGGTATGTTGAAGCGACCAATGAAGCTTTCTTT,CRYVEATNEAFF
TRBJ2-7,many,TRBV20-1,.,TGCAGTGCCAACCCTAGGAGGGGCAACGAGCAGTACTTC,CSANPRRGNEQYF
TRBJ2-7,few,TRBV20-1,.,TGCAGTGCTAGTTCAGGGAAAAGCGAGCAGTACTTC,CSASSGKSEQYF
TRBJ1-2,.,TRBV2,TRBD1,TGTGCCAGCAGGAAGGGACAGGGGGATTACTATGGCTACACCTTC,CASRKGQGDYYGYTF
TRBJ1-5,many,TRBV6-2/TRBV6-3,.,TGTGCCAGCAGTTACGGGCAGACAAATCAGCCCCAGCATTTT,CASSYGQTNQPQHF
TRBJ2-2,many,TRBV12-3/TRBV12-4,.,TGTGCCAGCAGTTTCTACACCACCGGGGAGCTGTTTTTT,CASSFYTTGELFF
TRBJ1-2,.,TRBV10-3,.,TGTGCCATCAGTGTAGGACAGCACGATGGCTACACCTTC,CAISVGQHDGYTF
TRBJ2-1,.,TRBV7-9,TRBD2,TGTGCCAGCAGGGCCCGGACTAGCGGGAGAGAGCAGTTCTTC,CASRARTSGREQFF
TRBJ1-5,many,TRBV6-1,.,TGTGCCAGCAGTGCGTCCCAGAATCAGCCCCAGCATTTT,CASSASQNQPQHF
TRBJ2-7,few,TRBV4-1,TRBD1,TGCGCCAGCAGCCAAAACAGGGGGACAACCTACGAGCAGTACTTC,CASSQNRGTTYEQYF
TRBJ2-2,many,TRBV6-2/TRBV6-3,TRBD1,TGTGCCAGCAGAAGACAGGGCTACAGAAACACCGGGGAGCTGTTTTTT,CASRRQGYRNTGELFF
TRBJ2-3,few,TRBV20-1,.,TGCAGTGCTAGAGGTTCAACTCTACATACGCAGTATTTT,CSARGSTLHTQYF
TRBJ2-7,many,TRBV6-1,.,TGTGCCAGCAGCAAGGGGACTGACGAGCAGTACTTC,CASSKGTDEQYF
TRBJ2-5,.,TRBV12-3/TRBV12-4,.,TGTGCCAGCACGGTTTTGGGGCGGCGTTCCCAAGAGACCCAGTACTTC,CASTVLGRRSQETQYF
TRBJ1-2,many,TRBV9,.,TGTGCCAGCAGCGTAGGGCTACGGGCAGGGTCTTCGGGCTACACCTTC,CASSVGLRAGSSGYTF
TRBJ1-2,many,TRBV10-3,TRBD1,TGTGCCATCAGCCCGGGACAGGGGGATGGCTACACCTTC,CAISPGQGDGYTF
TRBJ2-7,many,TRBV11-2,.,TGTGCCAGCAGCTTAGAATACGAGCAGTACTTC,CASSLEYEQYF
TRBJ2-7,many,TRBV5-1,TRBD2,TGCGCCAGCAGCTTGGCCCCTCTGGGCGGGAGGGCCCCCGTCCACGAGCAGTACTTC,CASSLAPLGGRAPVHEQYF
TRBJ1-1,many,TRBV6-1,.,TGTGCCAGCACGACAGGGAACACTGAAGCTTTCTTT,CASTTGNTEAFF
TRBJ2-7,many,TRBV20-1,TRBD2,TGCAGTGCCCGGGGGGGACTAGTGTACGAGCAGTACTTC,CSARGGLVYEQYF
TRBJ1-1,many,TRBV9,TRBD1,TGTGCCAGCAGCGTAGCGGACAGGGACACTGAAGCTTTCTTT,CASSVADRDTEAFF
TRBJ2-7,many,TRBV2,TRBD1,TGTGCCAGCAGGGTAGAACAGGGGCACTACGAGCAGTACTTC,CASRVEQGHYEQYF
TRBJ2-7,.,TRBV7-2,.,TGTGCCAGCAGCCAAGAAGCTCCCAGGTACTACGAGCAGTACTTC,CASSQEAPRYYEQYF
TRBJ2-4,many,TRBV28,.,TGTGCCAGCAGTGTCAGTTGGAGGGCTAACATTCAGTACTTC,CASSVSWRANIQYF
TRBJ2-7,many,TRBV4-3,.,TGCGCCAGCAGCCTCTACCCCGGGGACGAGCAGTACTTC,CASSLYPGDEQYF
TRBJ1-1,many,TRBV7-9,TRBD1,TGTGCCAGCAGCTCGGACAGGGACCCGAACACTGAAGCTTTCTTT,CASSSDRDPNTEAFF
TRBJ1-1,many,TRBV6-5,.,TGTGCCAGCAGTTACTCGAGAAATATGAACACTGAAGCTTTCTTT,CASSYSRNMNTEAFF
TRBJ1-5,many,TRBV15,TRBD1,TGTGCCACCAGCCGAGACAGGGGATCTCAGCCCCAGCATTTT,CATSRDRGSQPQHF
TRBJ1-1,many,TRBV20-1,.,TGCAGTGCTTTTCAGGGCTTAAACGCTGAAGCTTTCTTT,CSAFQGLNAEAFF
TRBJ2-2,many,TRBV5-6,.,TGTGCCAGCAGCTTTTCGATCTTCAGCGGACCTCGGTTCGAGCTGTTTTTT,CASSFSIFSGPRFELFF
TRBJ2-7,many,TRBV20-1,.,TGCAGTGCTAGGCCTGGGCGGGGAGGGGGCGAGCAGTACTTC,CSARPGRGGGEQYF
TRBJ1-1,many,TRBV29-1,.,TGCAGCGTTGAGGGGATGACTGAAGCTTTCTTT,CSVEGMTEAFF
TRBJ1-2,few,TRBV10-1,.,TGCGCCAGCTCAAATGGGAGATGGGATGGCTACACCTTC,CASSNGRWDGYTF
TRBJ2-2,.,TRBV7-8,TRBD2,TGTGCCAGCAGCGTGACTAGCGGGGTGCTTGGGCTGTTTTTT,CASSVTSGVLGLFF
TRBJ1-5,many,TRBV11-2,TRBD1,TGTGCCAGCAGCTTATACAGGGGAGGCAATCAGCCCCAGCATTTT,CASSLYRGGNQPQHF
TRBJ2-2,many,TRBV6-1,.,TGTGCCAGCTCTTTCCTAGGGTCCGCCGGGGAGCTGTTTTTT,CASSFLGSAGELFF
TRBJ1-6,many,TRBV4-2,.,TGTGCCAGCAGCCAAGGTTCGGCAGGTGATATTCACTCACCCCTCCACTTT,CASSQGSAGDIHSPLHF
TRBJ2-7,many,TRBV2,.,TGTGCCAGCAGTGAAGCGCTTTTTCTCCAGCAGTACTTC,CASSEALFLQQYF
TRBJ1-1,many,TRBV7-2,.,TGTGCCAGCAGCCACTCTGGCCAGGACAGCTGGATGAACACTGAAGCTTTCTTT,CASSHSGQDSWMNTEAFF
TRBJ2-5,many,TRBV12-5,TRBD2,TGTGCTAGTGGTCCACGTACTAGCGGGAGTATCGGAGAGACCCAGTACTTC,CASGPRTSGSIGETQYF
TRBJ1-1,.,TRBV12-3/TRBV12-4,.,TGTGCCAGCAGTCCCACGGGGGTACGGAACACTGAAGCTTTCTTT,CASSPTGVRNTEAFF
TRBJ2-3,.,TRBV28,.,TGTGCCAGCAGTTCAGCATGGACGCAGTATTTT,CASSSAWTQYF
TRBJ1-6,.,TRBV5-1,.,TGCGCCAGCAGCTTGGCCTTCGGGGAGGGACCCCTCCACTTT,CASSLAFGEGPLHF
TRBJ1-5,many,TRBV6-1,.,TGTGCCAGCAGTGAACAGGATAGCAATCAGCCCCAGCATTTT,CASSEQDSNQPQHF
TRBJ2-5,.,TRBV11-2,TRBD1,TGTGCCAGCAGCTGGGACAGGGGGTTTCAGACCCAGTACTTC,CASSWDRGFQTQYF
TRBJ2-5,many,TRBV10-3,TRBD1,TGTGCCATCAGTTCGGACAGGGCTGCCAGGGAGACCCAGTACTTC,CAISSDRAARETQYF